This T cell receptor beta chain appears in the sequencing data of a study of T cell responses to AZD1222 COVID-19 vaccine. TCRdb's table, derived via immunoSEQ multiplex PCR, lists solely in-frame clones and lacks some. The sample has roughly 120,000 clones; approximately 85% are singletons. This CDR3 has 17 amino acids. Trimming took 1 base from V and 5 from J; bases not matched to a gene: 10. The germline V gene has CDR1 LGHDT and CDR2 YNNKEL (reference sequence). Study-wide results and limits: Spike-specific TCR breadth and depth rose after two AZD1222 doses. None of the repertoires were sampled until the peak T cell response had passed.

As concerns this clone: Its antigen is unknown.

The receptor comes from an adult in good health. The chain couples TRBV3-1 (or the pseudogene TRBV3-2) to TRBJ2-5; 10 bases fit TRBD2. The sequencing used peripheral blood, collected on day 0 of AZD1222 vaccination. The CDR3 sequence: CASSQAIAGGPRETQYF. The CDR3, as DNA: TGTGCCAGCAGCCAAGCGATAGCGGGGGGACCCCGGGAGACCCAGTACTTC.